The entry below gives a single TCR beta chain sequence along with its context. Its antigen is currently unknown. The sample belongs to a study of cytomegalovirus exposure and HLA in healthy donors. Across the whole study: A subsequent analysis stated that the approximately 120 validation repertoires were run on the same platform as the 650 to 850 first-cohort repertoires. Study-wide findings and caveats: Most TCR sequences were seen very rarely across donors, but some public TCRs occurred in many. A list of approximately 160 TCR beta chains associated with cytomegalovirus was given.

Method: immunoSEQ multiplex PCR; TCRdb's copy keeps in-frame clones and lacks some. This table holds around 74,000 clones, 85% found once. V was trimmed by 8 bases and J by 0 bases, leaving 12 bases between them. The length of the CDR3 is 14 residues. CDR1 is SGHTA and CDR2 is FQGNSA in the germline V gene. Material for sequencing was PBMCs. The chain joins TRBV7-2 to TRBJ2-3; a weak D match, TRBD1 (5 bases). This TCR came from a man aged 25 to 40 in good health and CMV-seronegative. The chain's CDR3 is CASGMRQSTDTQYF. CDR3 nucleotides: TGTGCCAGCGGCATGCGACAGAGCACAGATACGCAGTATTTT.